These 18 T cell receptor beta chains were sequenced from one sample in a study of cytomegalovirus exposure and HLA in healthy donors. PCR was performed using 60 Vbeta and 13 Jbeta primers. Repertoires were generated with immunoSEQ multiplex PCR, while TCRdb's copy carries only in-frame clones and drops some. The sample includes under 200,000 clones, roughly 77% of them seen just once. Sequences were obtained from PBMCs. The receptors come from a woman aged 40 to 50 in good health and CMV-seropositive.

This clone was picked up a small number of times. The junction departs from germline at one end; a sequencing error may be responsible. This sequence joins TRBV29-1 and TRBJ2-1, with 8 bases that match TRBD1. Germline CDR1 reads SQVTM; CDR2 reads ANQGSEA. The CDR3 covers 14 residues. CDR3 sequence: CSVEGTGPYNEQFF. The CDR3 bases are TGCAGCGTCGAAGGGACAGGTCCGTACAATGAGCAGTTCTTC.

The chain has TRBV7-8 and TRBJ2-1; TRBD2 matches at 7 bases. The trim removed 1 base at V and 9 bases at J, leaving 12 bases unmatched. The CDR3 contains 16 residues. CDR1 and CDR2 (germline): SGHVS, FQNEAQ. This chain's CDR3 is CASSLGLSGIPGEQFF. CDR3 in DNA: TGTGCCAGCAGCTTAGGATTGAGCGGGATTCCGGGTGAGCAGTTCTTC.

CDR3 nucleotides: TGTGCCAGCAGTGACAGGGTAGGAGAGCCCCAGCATTTT. Its protein is CASSDRVGEPQHF. This chain links TRBV25-1 with TRBJ1-5, with a weak D call TRBD1 (5 bases). The CDR3 loop spans 13 amino acids. Per germline, CDR1 MGHDK and CDR2 SYGVNS. V was clipped by 3 bases and J by 8 bases, with 11 bases between them. Looking up the rest from reference TRBV25-1 and TRBJ1-5 gives the full variable domain: EADIYQTPRYLVIGTGKKITLECSQTMGHDKMYWYQQDPGMELHLIHYSYGVNSTEKGDLSSESTVSRIRTEHFPLTLESARPSHTSQYLCASSDRVGEPQHFGDGTRLSIL.

The genes are TRBV19 and TRBJ1-2; weak D call: TRBD1 (6 bases). CDR1 LNHDA and CDR2 SQIVND come from the germline V gene (reference sequence). This CDR3 region has 14 residues. V shed 6 bases and J shed 5 bases, with 16 bases lying between them. CDR3 amino acids: CASSHRELWYGYTF. CDR3 DNA sequence: TGTGCCAGTAGCCACAGGGAATTATGGTATGGCTACACCTTC.

The V call is TRBV7-2, the J call TRBJ1-2; D is undetermined. This CDR3 contains 13 residues. V lost 5 bases and J 5 bases, leaving 12 bases between the germline ends. Germline V gene sequence: CDR1 SGHTA, CDR2 FQGNSA. DNA for the CDR3: TGTGCCAGCAGCAGCGGACTCGGTTATGGCTACACCTTC. This sequence encodes CASSSGLGYGYTF.

The chain employs TRBV25-1 and TRBJ1-2; 7 bases are a match to TRBD1. CDR3 length: 15 residues. CDR1 MGHDK and CDR2 SYGVNS come from the germline V gene. V shed 5 bases, J shed 4 bases, and the junction held 10 bases outside the gene matches. Here the CDR3 DNA reads TGTGCCAGCAGTTTATACGGGGGACAGATCTATGGCTACACCTTC. Its protein is CASSLYGGQIYGYTF.

This chain links TRBV19 with TRBJ2-1; D is perhaps TRBD2 (6 bases). Germline CDR1 LNHDA, CDR2 SQIVND (reference sequence). The germline V and J ends were trimmed by 10 bases and 1 base, with 11 bases remaining between them. The CDR3 totals 13 residues. The CDR3 DNA follows: TGTGCCACCTCGACTAGATCCTACAATGAGCAGTTCTTC. It yields the protein CATSTRSYNEQFF.

The V and J genes are TRBV5-1 and TRBJ2-3, with 7 bases matching TRBD2. This CDR3 region has 16 residues. The J segment lost 6 bases and the V segment lost 4 bases, leaving 14 bases of the junction unmatched. Per germline, CDR1 SGHRS and CDR2 YFSETQ. CDR3 sequence reads: CASSREPAGPVDTQYF. The DNA for the CDR3 is TGCGCCAGCAGCCGAGAGCCAGCGGGGCCTGTGGATACGCAGTATTTT.

The rearrangement joins TRBV5-1 to TRBJ2-5; 7 nucleotides match TRBD1. Per germline, CDR1 SGHRS and CDR2 YFSETQ. Trimming at V came to 1 base and at J to 3 bases, leaving 6 bases not matched to a gene. The CDR3 consists of 15 residues. In nucleotides, the CDR3 is TGCGCCAGCAGCTTGTGGGGGACAGACAAAGAGACCCAGTACTTC. This translates into CASSLWGTDKETQYF.

The chain has TRBV6-1 and TRBJ2-3; 13 bases match TRBD2. Trimming at V came to 4 bases and at J to 2 bases, leaving 3 bases not matched to a gene. The germline V gene encodes CDR1 MNHNS and CDR2 SASEGT. This CDR3 is 16 amino acids long. The CDR3 region has the DNA TGTGCCAGCAGTGTACTAGCGGGAGGGAACACAGATACGCAGTATTTT. Translation gives CASSVLAGGNTDTQYF.

Notes on this clone: A junction boundary mismatches the germline segment, possibly from a read error. V and J are TRBV9 and TRBJ2-1; 10 nucleotides align to TRBD2. The CDR3 loop spans 15 amino acids. CDR1 is SGDLS, CDR2 YYNGEE, per germline. CDR3 DNA: TGTGCCAGCAGCGTCGGACTAGCGGCTAACAATGTGCAGTTCTTC. Encoded protein: CASSVGLAANNVQFF.

This chain joins TRBV5-1 and TRBJ2-3, with a weak D call TRBD2 (6 bases). The CDR3 spans 14 residues. Per germline, CDR1 SGHRS and CDR2 YFSETQ. V shed 2 bases and J shed 2 bases, with 9 bases lying between them. CDR3 in amino acids: CASSLPGDTDTQYF. CDR3 coding DNA: TGCGCCAGCAGCTTACCGGGAGACACAGATACGCAGTATTTT. The full variable domain, completed using reference TRBV5-1 and TRBJ2-3, is KAGVTQTPRYLIKTRGQQVTLSCSPISGHRSVSWYQQTPGQGLQFLFEYFSETQRNKGNFPGRFSGRQFSNSRSEMNVSTLELGDSALYLCASSLPGDTDTQYFGPGTRLTVL.

V usage is TRBV5-1 and J usage is TRBJ2-5, with unresolved D. This CDR3 comprises 15 residues. Germline V gives CDR1 SGHRS, CDR2 YFSETQ. Trimming removed 2 bases from V and 2 bases from J, with 13 bases in between. CDR3 region: CASSFLTVRQETQYF. The CDR3 DNA is TGCGCCAGCAGCTTTCTCACAGTCCGACAAGAGACCCAGTACTTC. The full variable domain, rest sourced from reference TRBV5-1 and TRBJ2-5, is KAGVTQTPRYLIKTRGQQVTLSCSPISGHRSVSWYQQTPGQGLQFLFEYFSETQRNKGNFPGRFSGRQFSNSRSEMNVSTLELGDSALYLCASSFLTVRQETQYFGPGTRLLVL.

The V gene is TRBV7-2, the J gene TRBJ1-1; D might be TRBD1 (5 bases). Germline CDR1 and CDR2: SGHTA and FQGNSA. V was shortened by 2 bases and J by 4 bases, with 14 bases between the two germline ends. This CDR3 region has 15 residues. Here the CDR3 reads CASSLRVGQGTEAFF. The CDR3 DNA reads as TGTGCCAGCAGCTTACGGGTGGGGCAGGGCACTGAAGCTTTCTTT.

The V and J genes are TRBV29-1 and TRBJ2-2; D may be TRBD1 (5 bases). The V end was cut by 4 bases, the J end by 5 bases, with 8 bases between. This CDR3 spans 12 amino acids. In germline, CDR1 is SQVTM, CDR2 ANQGSEA. The CDR3, as DNA: TGCAGCGTTGGGGCAGGGACCGGGGAGCTGTTTTTT. As protein: CSVGAGTGELFF.

This clone is a singleton in its sample. This sequence joins TRBV5-1 and TRBJ1-1, with 7 bases fitting TRBD1. J lost 8 bases, V lost 3 bases, and 4 bases had no gene match. Germline CDR1 is SGHRS and CDR2 is YFSETQ. The CDR3 sequence is 12 residues long. CDR3 DNA sequence: TGCGCCAGCAGCTCGGACAGGCCCGAAGCTTTCTTT. It specifies CASSSDRPEAFF. The complete variable domain, with remaining parts taken from reference TRBV5-1 and TRBJ1-1, reads KAGVTQTPRYLIKTRGQQVTLSCSPISGHRSVSWYQQTPGQGLQFLFEYFSETQRNKGNFPGRFSGRQFSNSRSEMNVSTLELGDSALYLCASSSDRPEAFFGQGTRLTVV.

The chain couples TRBV7-9 to TRBJ2-7; the D is unclear. The CDR3 loop spans 12 amino acids. The ends were cut back, 7 bases at V and 6 bases at J, with 13 bases in the middle. Germline CDR1 is SEHNR and CDR2 is FQNEAQ (reference sequence). CDR3 sequence (DNA): TGTGCCAGCACCAAAGAAGGAGTCGAGCAGTACTTC. Residues: CASTKEGVEQYF.

This clone was observed a single time. The chain has TRBV4-1 and TRBJ2-1, with D maybe TRBD2 (5 bases). CDR1 is MGHRA, CDR2 YSYEKL, per germline. The CDR3 has 14 amino acids. V was shortened by 3 bases and J by 7 bases, with 13 bases between the two germline ends. CDR3 in amino acids: CASSHPATGNEQFF. In DNA, the CDR3 is TGCGCCAGCAGCCATCCAGCGACGGGGAATGAGCAGTTCTTC.